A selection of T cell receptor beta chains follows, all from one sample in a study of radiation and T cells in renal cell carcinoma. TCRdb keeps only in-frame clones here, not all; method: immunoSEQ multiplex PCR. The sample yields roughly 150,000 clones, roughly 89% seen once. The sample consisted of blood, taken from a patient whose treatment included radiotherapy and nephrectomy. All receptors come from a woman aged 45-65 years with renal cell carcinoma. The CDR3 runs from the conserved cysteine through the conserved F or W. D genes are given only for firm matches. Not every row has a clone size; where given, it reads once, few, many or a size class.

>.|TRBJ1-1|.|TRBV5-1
TGCGCCAGCAGCACCTCAGGGGCAGGGGCTGAAGCTTTCTTT
CASSTSGAGAEAFF
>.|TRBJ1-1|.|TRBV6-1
TGTGCCAGCATGGAACGCGAAGCTTTCTTT
CASMEREAFF
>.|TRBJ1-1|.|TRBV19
TGTGCCAGTACTAAACAAGCTGAAGCTTTCTTT
CASTKQAEAFF
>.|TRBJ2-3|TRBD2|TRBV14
TGTGCCAGCAGCCACCCACCGGGACTAGCGGGGGGCGGGGGAGATACGCAGTATTTT
CASSHPPGLAGGGGDTQYF
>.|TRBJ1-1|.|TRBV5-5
TGTGCCAGCAGCTTAACCCTGATCGGGACGAGCACTGAAGCTTTCTTT
CASSLTLIGTSTEAFF
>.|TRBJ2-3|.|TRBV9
TGTGCCAGCAGCCGCGACAGGTTTACTAGCACAGATACGCAGTATTTT
CASSRDRFTSTDTQYF
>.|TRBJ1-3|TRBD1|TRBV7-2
TGTGCCAGCAACGAGGGACAGGCCTTATTGGAATTT
CASNEGQALLEF
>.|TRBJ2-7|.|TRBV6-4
TGTGCCAGCAGTCTACAGGGAGGTGGGGTCTACGAGCAGTACTTC
CASSLQGGGVYEQYF
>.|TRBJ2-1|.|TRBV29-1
TGCAGCGTTGACCCGGGAAGTCCCTACAATGAGCAGTTCTTC
CSVDPGSPYNEQFF
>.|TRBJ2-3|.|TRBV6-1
TGTGCCAGCGGCTTAGGGCCCGACAGGATAGATACGCAGTATTTT
CASGLGPDRIDTQYF
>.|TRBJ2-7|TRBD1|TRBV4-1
TGCGCCAGCAGCCCGGGACAGGGTACCTACGAGCAGTACTTC
CASSPGQGTYEQYF
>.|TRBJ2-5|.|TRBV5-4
TGTGCCAGCAGCTTGCATGGGCTGGAGACCCAGTACTTC
CASSLHGLETQYF
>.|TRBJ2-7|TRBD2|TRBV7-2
TGTGCCAGCAGCTCTCCCAAGACTAGCGGGGTTCCCTACGAGCAGTACTTC
CASSSPKTSGVPYEQYF
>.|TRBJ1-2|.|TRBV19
TGTGCCAGTAGTATATCGCGCGGAAACTATGGCTACACCTTC
CASSISRGNYGYTF
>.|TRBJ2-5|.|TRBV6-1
TGTGCCAGCAGTGAAGCAAGGGTTGCGGGGTCTCGCGGGACCCAGTACTTC
CASSEARVAGSRGTQYF
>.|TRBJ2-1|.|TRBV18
TGTGCCAGCTCACCGCAGTGGGGGGAGAATGAGCAGTTCTTC
CASSPQWGENEQFF
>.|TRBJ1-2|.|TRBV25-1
TGTGCCAGCAGAGAACAGGGCACCTTC
CASREQGTF
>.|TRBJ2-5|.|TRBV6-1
TGTGCCATCACCGACTTATCGTACCAAGAGACCCAGTACTTC
CAITDLSYQETQYF
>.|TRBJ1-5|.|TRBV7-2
TGTGCCAGCAGCTTAGGGATTAACAATCAGCCCCAGCATTTT
CASSLGINNQPQHF
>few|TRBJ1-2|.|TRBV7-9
TGTGCCAGCAGCGAACAGGCTTACTATGGCTACACCTTC
CASSEQAYYGYTF
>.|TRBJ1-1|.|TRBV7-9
TGTGCCAGCAGCCACCGGGACACTGCGGCTTTCTTT
CASSHRDTAAFF
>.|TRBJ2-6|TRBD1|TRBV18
TGTGCCAGCTCACCTTCGACAGGGCCTAGAGGGGCCAACGTCCTGACTTTC
CASSPSTGPRGANVLTF
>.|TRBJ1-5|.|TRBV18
TGTGCCAGCTCACCAGGACAGACTTCGGGCAATCAGCCCCAGCATTTT
CASSPGQTSGNQPQHF
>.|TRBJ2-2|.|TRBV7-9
TGTGCCAGCAGCCTCAGGGCCCGGACCGGGGAGCTGTTTTTT
CASSLRARTGELFF
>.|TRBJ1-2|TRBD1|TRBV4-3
TGCGCCAGCAGCCAAGTCGTTGGGGACAGGGGAGATGGCTACACCTTC
CASSQVVGDRGDGYTF
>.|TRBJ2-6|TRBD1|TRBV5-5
TGTGCCAGCACCCCCCGGGACAGCTCTGGGGCCAACGTCCTGACTTTC
CASTPRDSSGANVLTF
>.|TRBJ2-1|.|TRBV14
TGTGCCAGCAGCCAAGACCGGGGGCTCCTCTCCTACAATGAGCAGTTCTTC
CASSQDRGLLSYNEQFF
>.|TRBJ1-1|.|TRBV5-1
TGCGCCAGCAGCTTGCAAGGGGGTTACACTGAAGCTTTCTTT
CASSLQGGYTEAFF
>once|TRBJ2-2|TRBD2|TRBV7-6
TGTGCCAGCAGTTCCTGGACTAGCGGGAACACCGGGGAGCTGTTTTTT
CASSSWTSGNTGELFF
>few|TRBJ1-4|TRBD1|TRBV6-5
TGTGCCAGCAGTTTGGCAGGGGGCAATGAAAAACTGTTTTTT
CASSLAGGNEKLFF
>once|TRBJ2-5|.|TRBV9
TGTGCCAGCAGCGTAGGGGGCCAAGAGACCCAGTACTTC
CASSVGGQETQYF
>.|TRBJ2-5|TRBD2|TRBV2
TGTGCCAGCAGTGAGGAGGCGAGGGCGGGGGAAACCCAGTACTTC
CASSEEARAGETQYF